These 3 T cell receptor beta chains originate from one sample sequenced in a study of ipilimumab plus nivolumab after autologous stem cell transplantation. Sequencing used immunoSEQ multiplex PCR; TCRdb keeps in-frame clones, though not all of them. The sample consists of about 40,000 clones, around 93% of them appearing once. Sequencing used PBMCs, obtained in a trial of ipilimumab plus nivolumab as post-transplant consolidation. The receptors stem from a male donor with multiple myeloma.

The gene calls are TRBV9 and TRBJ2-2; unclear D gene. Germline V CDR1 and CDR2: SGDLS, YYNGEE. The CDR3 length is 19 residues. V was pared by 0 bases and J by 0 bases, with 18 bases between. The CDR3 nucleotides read TGTGCCAGCAGCGTAGTACCTTTAAGGAGACCACCGAACACCGGGGAGCTGTTTTTT. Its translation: CASSVVPLRRPPNTGELFF.

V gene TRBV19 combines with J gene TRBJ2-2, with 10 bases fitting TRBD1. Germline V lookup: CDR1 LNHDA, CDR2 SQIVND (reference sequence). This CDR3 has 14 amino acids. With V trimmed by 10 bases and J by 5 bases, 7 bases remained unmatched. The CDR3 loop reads CATRQGAGTGELFF. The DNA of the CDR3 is TGTGCCACCAGACAGGGGGCAGGGACCGGGGAGCTGTTTTTT.

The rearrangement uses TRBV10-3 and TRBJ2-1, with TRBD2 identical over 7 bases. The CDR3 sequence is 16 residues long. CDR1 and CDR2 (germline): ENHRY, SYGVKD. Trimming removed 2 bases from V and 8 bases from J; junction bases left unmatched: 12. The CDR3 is CAISELGREYPHEQFF. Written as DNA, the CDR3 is TGTGCCATCAGTGAGCTGGGGCGGGAGTACCCCCATGAGCAGTTCTTC.